This TCR beta chain stems from a study of stem cell transplantation in POMP-related autoinflammatory disease. The table came from immunoSEQ multiplex PCR; TCRdb's copy has only in-frame clones and leaves some out. The sample has some 65,000 clones; roughly 93% are singletons. Trimming at V came to 2 bases and at J to 2 bases, leaving 5 bases not matched to a gene. This CDR3 is 17 amino acids long. Germline CDR1 LGHNA, CDR2 YNFKEQ. The chain couples TRBV4-2 to TRBJ2-1, with 11 bases identical to TRBD2. The TCR comes from a human patient with POMP-related autoinflammation and immune dysregulation (PRAID). Some T cells may have come from the graft donor. This sample comprised CD4+ T cells from PBMCs, obtained after stem cell transplantation. CDR3 nucleotide sequence: TGTGCCAGCAGCCAACTCGGGACTAGCGGAACCTACAATGAGCAGTTCTTC. Translated, it gives CASSQLGTSGTYNEQFF.